Described below is a single T cell receptor (beta chain) sequence and its context. Its antigen is not identified. These data belong to a study of OX40 agonist ivuxolimab in advanced cancers. Study-wide context: From about 23 to 85 years was the age range, with a mean of around 56 years, and over 80% were male.

The CDR3 has 16 amino acids. Germline CDR1 and CDR2: GTSNPN and SVGIG (reference sequence). V dropped 3 bases and J dropped 8 bases, with 23 bases sitting between them. Study-wide results and limits: With doses of 0.1-3.0 mg/kg, partial responders showed among the lowest clonal expansion.

The protocol was immunoSEQ multiplex PCR, while the TCRdb copy is restricted to in-frame clones and leaves out a portion. This sample yields roughly 90,000 clones, of which approximately 91% are seen a single time; more than 0.6% belongs to the top ten. The sampling schedule covered blood at baseline, cycle 4 day 1, and cycle 7 day 1. The specimen was CD4+ or CD8+ T cells sorted from blood, collected in a trial of the OX40 agonist ivuxolimab. The TCR originated in an adult with an advanced solid tumor such as melanoma, head and neck, liver or kidney cancer. The gene calls are TRBV30 and TRBJ2-1; D is possibly TRBD2 (5 bases). CDR3 bases: TGTGCCTGGAGCCCTAAGCGAGACTACCCGGTGTATGAGCAGTTCTTC. The encoded protein is CAWSPKRDYPVYEQFF.